This TCR beta chain was profiled in a study of blood T cells in healthy people across ages. Germline V gene lookup returns CDR1 DFQATT and CDR2 SNEGSKA (reference sequence). The V gene lost 4 bases and the J gene lost 1 base, with 19 bases spanning the gap. The CDR3 has 16 residues. In each sample, at least 6 million PBMCs were isolated. Next came a second PCR, run for about 7 to 11 cycles, which used a sample-barcoded 5' primer along with a J-beta primer mix. Each cDNA molecule received a tag from a template-switch adaptor that had 12 random nucleotides. TCRdb reprocessed the 5' RACE reads with MiXCR, giving one entry per CDR3 protein. The repertoire has around 1.5 million distinct CDR3 sequences, about 35% of them found once; the top ten carry approximately 11%.

Sample: blood. The sequence was obtained from a woman aged 25 to 39 in good health. The chain is built from TRBV20-1 and TRBJ2-5; possible D gene TRBD2, 6 bases. The CDR3 bases are TGCAGTGCTAATACCTGGGGGGACGGCTTCCAAGAGACCCAGTACTTC. Protein sequence: CSANTWGDGFQETQYF.